Presented here are 18 T cell receptor beta chains from one specimen sequenced in a study of shared clonotypes between healthy human individuals. Libraries were prepared by immunoSEQ multiplex PCR; TCRdb keeps only in-frame clonotypes and omits some of them. The top ten clones hold more than 0.1% of a sample with 2 million or so clones, roughly 94% of them seen once. Input material: naive CD4+ T cells sorted from blood. Subset indicated: CD45RA+ positively selected. All receptors come from a young man in good health.

The chain combines TRBV7-2 with TRBJ2-5; 7 positions agree with TRBD2. Germline V gene sequence: CDR1 SGHTA, CDR2 FQGNSA. The CDR3 runs to 17 residues. Losses at the gene ends were 3 bases for V and 2 bases for J; bases not matched to a gene: 12. The CDR3 DNA sequence: TGTGCCAGCAGCTTGGGGCCCGGGGAGGGGACGCAAGAGACCCAGTACTTC. Amino acids: CASSLGPGEGTQETQYF.

V and J are TRBV30 and TRBJ2-1; D is possibly TRBD2 (7 bases). Trimming took off 8 bases at V and 4 bases at J, with 21 bases between the two ends. The CDR3 length is 15 residues. Germline CDR1 and CDR2: GTSNPN and SVGIG (reference sequence). The DNA for the CDR3 is TGTGCCGTGACCAAGGGGGGGAAGGGTTACAATGAGCAGTTCTTC. As protein: CAVTKGGKGYNEQFF. Filled out from reference TRBV30 and TRBJ2-1, the complete variable domain reads SQTIHQWPATLVQPVGSPLSLECTVEGTSNPNLYWYRQAAGRGLQLLFYSVGIGQISSEVPQNLSASRPQDRQFILSSKKLLLSDSGFYLCAVTKGGKGYNEQFFGPGTRLTVL.

This sequence joins TRBV28 and TRBJ1-6; TRBD1 is a possible D gene (6 bases). The CDR3 length is 12 residues. V was pared by 7 bases and J by 7 bases, with 8 bases between. Germline V lookup: CDR1 MDHEN, CDR2 SYDVKM. CDR3 protein: CASITGNSPLHF. The CDR3 DNA reads TGTGCCAGCATTACAGGGAATTCACCCCTCCACTTT.

This clone was seen once. V and J are TRBV4-3 and TRBJ2-1; D is unclear. In germline, CDR1 is LGHNA, CDR2 YSLEER. The CDR3 consists of 16 residues. V lost 3 bases, J lost 6 bases, and 18 bases lay in between. The CDR3 coding sequence is TGCGCCAGCAGCCATTCCATGACTGACTGGGGCAATGAGCAGTTCTTC. It specifies CASSHSMTDWGNEQFF.

The genes are TRBV28 and TRBJ1-5, with TRBD1 matching over 7 bases. This CDR3 is 15 amino acids long. Germline V gene sequence: CDR1 MDHEN, CDR2 SYDVKM. V lost 6 bases and J lost 4; bases outside the gene matches: 9. The CDR3 coding sequence is TGTGCCAGCAGCTTAAGACAGGGCTTAAATCAGCCCCAGCATTTT. Amino acids: CASSLRQGLNQPQHF. The whole variable domain, remainder taken from reference TRBV28 and TRBJ1-5, is DVKVTQSSRYLVKRTGEKVFLECVQDMDHENMFWYRQDPGLGLRLIYFSYDVKMKEKGDIPEGYSVSREKKERFSLILESASTNQTSMYLCASSLRQGLNQPQHFGDGTRLSIL.

This chain links TRBV6-1 with TRBJ1-5, with D unclear. Germline V gene data show CDR1 as MNHNS and CDR2 as SASEGT. The CDR3 consists of 16 residues. Trimming removed 4 bases at V and 0 bases at J, with 13 bases between. CDR3 protein: CASSVARKDSNQPQHF. CDR3 nucleotides: TGTGCCAGCAGTGTGGCGCGGAAGGATAGCAATCAGCCCCAGCATTTT.

The J gene is TRBJ1-2, the V gene TRBV6-5; TRBD1 matches 7 bases. Germline V gene sequence: CDR1 MNHEY, CDR2 SVGAGI. Losses at the gene ends were 0 bases for V and 7 bases for J; bases not matched to a gene: 5. The CDR3 is 14 residues long. CDR3 amino acids: CASSYSLTGAGYTF. Here the CDR3 DNA reads TGTGCCAGCAGTTACTCCCTCACAGGGGCTGGCTACACCTTC.

The chain recombines TRBV6-5 with TRBJ1-2; 8 bases are shared with TRBD1. The germline gives CDR1 MNHEY, CDR2 SVGAGI. The trim removed 5 bases at V and 9 bases at J, leaving 11 bases unmatched. This CDR3 is 14 amino acids long. The CDR3 DNA is TGTGCCAGCAGTGCTGGGAGACAGGGGATCCGCTACACCTTC. Protein: CASSAGRQGIRYTF.

The J gene is TRBJ2-6, the V gene TRBV7-9, with 12 bases lining up with TRBD1. V trimming: 2 bases; J trimming: 2 bases; junction bases outside the gene matches: 4. The length of the CDR3 is 18 residues. Germline V gene data show CDR1 as SEHNR and CDR2 as FQNEAQ (reference sequence). Written as DNA, the CDR3 is TGTGCCAGCAGCTTAACCGGGACAGGGGGCGCTGGGGCCAACGTCCTGACTTTC. Translation: CASSLTGTGGAGANVLTF. The whole variable domain, remainder taken from reference TRBV7-9 and TRBJ2-6, is DTGVSQNPRHKITKRGQNVTFRCDPISEHNRLYWYRQTLGQGPEFLTYFQNEAQLEKSRLLSDRFSAERPKGSFSTLEIQRTEQGDSAMYLCASSLTGTGGAGANVLTFGAGSRLTVL.

The chain uses TRBV19 and TRBJ2-3; TRBD2 agrees at 13 bases. Germline loops: CDR1 LNHDA, CDR2 SQIVND (reference sequence). Losses at the gene ends were 10 bases for V and 2 bases for J; bases not matched to a gene: 9. CDR3 length: 16 residues. Written as DNA, the CDR3 is TGTGCCACCAAAACTACTAGCGGGGGGGCCACAGATACGCAGTATTTT. Its translation: CATKTTSGGATDTQYF.

Worth noting for this clone: In the same sample, other DNA sequences code for this CDR3. The chain joins TRBV7-8 to TRBJ1-1; maybe TRBD1 (5 bases). The germline V gene encodes CDR1 SGHVS and CDR2 FQNEAQ. CDR3 length: 14 amino acids. V lost 3 bases and J 5 bases, leaving 13 bases between the germline ends. DNA for the CDR3: TGTGCCAGCAGCTTCGAAGGACAAGGGACTGAAGCTTTCTTT. This codes for CASSFEGQGTEAFF.

The chain uses TRBV30 and TRBJ2-1, with D maybe TRBD2 (6 bases). Germline V CDR1 and CDR2: GTSNPN, SVGIG (reference sequence). V was shortened by 7 bases and J by 0 bases, with 16 bases between the two germline ends. The CDR3 extends over 15 amino acids. The CDR3 coding sequence is TGTGCCTTACCGTTTAGCGGATTCTCCTACAATGAGCAGTTCTTC. Amino acid sequence: CALPFSGFSYNEQFF. The whole variable domain, remainder taken from reference TRBV30 and TRBJ2-1, is SQTIHQWPATLVQPVGSPLSLECTVEGTSNPNLYWYRQAAGRGLQLLFYSVGIGQISSEVPQNLSASRPQDRQFILSSKKLLLSDSGFYLCALPFSGFSYNEQFFGPGTRLTVL.

The V call is TRBV5-4, the J call TRBJ2-1; 11 nucleotides agree with TRBD2. Trimming at V came to 6 bases and at J to 3 bases, leaving 5 bases not matched to a gene. The CDR3 consists of 15 residues. The V gene's germline CDR1 is SGHNT and CDR2 YYREEE (reference sequence). The CDR3 protein is CASNLAGGNYNEQFF. CDR3 sequence (DNA): TGTGCCAGCAACCTAGCGGGAGGTAACTACAATGAGCAGTTCTTC. Complete variable domain (other parts from reference TRBV5-4 and TRBJ2-1): ETGVTQSPTHLIKTRGQQVTLRCSSQSGHNTVSWYQQALGQGPQFIFQYYREEENGRGNFPPRFSGLQFPNYSSELNVNALELDDSALYLCASNLAGGNYNEQFFGPGTRLTVL.

The V and J genes are TRBV5-6 and TRBJ2-1; TRBD1 matches 10 bases. The V gene end was trimmed by 0 bases and the J gene end by 3 bases; junction bases not matched to a gene: 6. Per the germline V gene, CDR1 is SGHDT and CDR2 is YYEEEE. CDR3 length: 17 amino acids. CDR3 region: CASSLVGQGVFYNEQFF. Here the CDR3 DNA reads TGTGCCAGCAGCTTGGTAGGACAGGGGGTTTTCTACAATGAGCAGTTCTTC.

In the case of this clone: Other DNA sequences in the sample encode the same CDR3. CDR3 loop: CASSRGQNTEAFF. The CDR3 DNA sequence: TGCGCCAGCAGCAGAGGACAGAACACTGAAGCTTTCTTT. The chain couples TRBV5-1 to TRBJ1-1; D is perhaps TRBD1 (5 bases). The CDR3 consists of 13 residues. Germline V gives CDR1 SGHRS, CDR2 YFSETQ. V shed 4 bases and J shed 1 base, with 8 bases lying between them. Full variable domain (missing parts from reference TRBV5-1 and TRBJ1-1): KAGVTQTPRYLIKTRGQQVTLSCSPISGHRSVSWYQQTPGQGLQFLFEYFSETQRNKGNFPGRFSGRQFSNSRSEMNVSTLELGDSALYLCASSRGQNTEAFFGQGTRLTVV.

V and J are TRBV18 and TRBJ1-4; TRBD1 matches at 9 bases. V trimming: 2 bases; J trimming: 1 base; junction bases outside the gene matches: 8. The CDR3 has 18 residues. Germline V gives CDR1 KGHSH, CDR2 LQKENI. CDR3 in DNA: TGTGCCAGCTCACCATCGGTCAACAGGGGGCGAACTAATGAAAAACTGTTTTTT. It is translated as CASSPSVNRGRTNEKLFF.

Of note for this clone: Other DNA sequences within the sample encode an identical CDR3. The chain uses TRBV11-2 and TRBJ2-5; 13 bases are a match to TRBD2. The CDR3 contains 16 residues. With 1 base clipped from V and 2 bases from J, the junction kept 1 base outside the gene matches. The germline gives CDR1 SGHAT, CDR2 FQNNGV. The CDR3 DNA follows: TGTGCCAGCAGCTTAGGACTAGCGGGGGGACAAGAGACCCAGTACTTC. Translation gives CASSLGLAGGQETQYF.

This clone is a singleton in its sample. The chain has TRBV7-2 and TRBJ2-7; the D gene is possibly TRBD2 (6 bases). The germline CDR1 and CDR2 sequences are SGHTA and FQGNSA. The CDR3 is made up of 15 amino acids. V lost 5 bases and J 5 bases, leaving 19 bases between the germline ends. CDR3: CASSPPRLVPHEQYF. In DNA form, the CDR3 reads TGTGCCAGCAGCCCCCCGCGACTAGTACCCCACGAGCAGTACTTC. The full variable domain, completed using reference TRBV7-2 and TRBJ2-7, is GAGVSQSPSNKVTEKGKDVELRCDPISGHTALYWYRQSLGQGLEFLIYFQGNSAPDKSGLPSDRFSAERTGGSVSTLTIQRTQQEDSAVYLCASSPPRLVPHEQYFGPGTRLTVT.